These 23 T cell receptor beta chains originate from one sample sequenced in a study of TIL therapy for anti-PD-1-resistant metastatic lung cancer. Documented time point: pre-treatment sample, taken before nivolumab and TIL therapy. This was the immunoSEQ v3 assay. Generated by immunoSEQ multiplex PCR, the TCRdb table keeps only in-frame clones and is missing some. The table has about 50,000 clones, about 86% seen once; the top ten hold less than 6%. The sample was blood, taken at baseline. Receptors originate from a person aged 30 to 80 with non-small cell lung cancer.

This chain joins TRBV12-3 or TRBV12-4 and TRBJ1-2, with D perhaps matching TRBD1 (6 bases). The V end lost 4 bases, the J end lost 7 bases, and 10 bases lay between the germline ends. The CDR3 runs 12 residues. CDR3 nucleotide sequence: TGTGCCAGCAGTTCACAGGGATTTGGCTACACCTTC. Translating it yields CASSSQGFGYTF.

V is TRBV11-3 and J is TRBJ1-5; 9 bases are a match to TRBD1. The V gene's germline CDR1 is SGHNT and CDR2 YENEEA. The ends lost 5 bases at V and 0 bases at J; junction bases unmatched: 5. The CDR3 contains 16 residues. The CDR3 loop reads CASSGTGSYSNQPQHF. CDR3 nucleotide sequence: TGTGCCAGCAGCGGGACAGGGTCTTATAGCAATCAGCCCCAGCATTTT. Combining the CDR3 with reference TRBV11-3 and TRBJ1-5 gives the whole variable domain EAGVVQSPRYKIIEKKQPVAFWCNPISGHNTLYWYLQNLGQGPELLIRYENEEAVDDSQLPKDRFSAERLKGVDSTLKIQPAELGDSAVYLCASSGTGSYSNQPQHFGDGTRLSIL.

The sample holds a few counts of this clone. The CDR3 region has the DNA TGTGCCATCAGTGAGGGGGACTCTAATTCACCCCTCCACTTT. Protein product: CAISEGDSNSPLHF. The chain carries TRBV10-3 and TRBJ1-6; D might be TRBD1 (5 bases). The CDR3 has 14 residues. The V end lost 2 bases, the J end lost 6 bases, and 8 bases lay between the germline ends. Germline CDR1 ENHRY, CDR2 SYGVKD.

This clone came up once. At one end, the junction sequence differs from germline, possibly due to a read error. The chain combines TRBV7-7 with TRBJ2-7, with D unresolved. Germline V gene sequence: CDR1 SSHAT, CDR2 FNYEAQ (reference sequence). This CDR3 has 11 residues. The CDR3 sequence: CASSPPNEQYF. The DNA of the CDR3 is TGTGCTAGCAGTCCCCCTAACGAGCAGTACTTC.

The gene calls are TRBV11-2 and TRBJ2-1; no clear D gene. With 5 bases removed from V and 6 bases from J, the gap between germline ends came to 11 bases. The CDR3 spans 13 residues. CDR1 is SGHAT and CDR2 is FQNNGV in the germline V gene. The CDR3: CASSRYSRNEQFF. CDR3 DNA: TGTGCCAGCAGCCGATACAGCCGCAATGAGCAGTTCTTC.

The J gene is TRBJ1-2, the V gene TRBV2; 10 nucleotides line up with TRBD1. This CDR3 is 17 amino acids long. J gave up 7 bases and V 7 bases, and 18 bases lay outside the gene matches. Germline V gene data show CDR1 as SNHLY and CDR2 as FYNNEI. CDR3 amino acids: CASTQAGTGVVAGGYTF. The DNA for the CDR3 is TGTGCCAGCACCCAAGCCGGGACAGGGGTAGTAGCGGGTGGCTACACCTTC.

The rearrangement uses TRBV28 and TRBJ2-5; the match to TRBD1 covers 9 bases. V lost 6 bases, J lost 2 bases, and 7 bases stayed unmatched. The CDR3 sequence is 15 residues long. Germline-derived CDR1 and CDR2 are MDHEN and SYDVKM. DNA for the CDR3: TGTGCCAGCAGGGATGCCGGGACAGGGCAAGAGACCCAGTACTTC. Amino acids: CASRDAGTGQETQYF.

The chain joins TRBV21-1 to TRBJ2-7; whether TRBD2, the table's D call, matches the DNA was not checked. TRBV21-1 represents a pseudogene. This CDR3 region has 15 residues. CDR3 nucleotides: TGTGCCAGCACGGGGGGTCGGGGGAGAATCTACGAGCAGTACTTC. The encoded protein is CASTGGRGRIYEQYF.

The chain couples TRBV24-1 to TRBJ2-1, with D unresolved. Trimming cost V 4 bases and J 2 bases, with 2 bases left between them. Germline V gene lookup returns CDR1 KGHDR and CDR2 SFDVKD. The CDR3 spans 12 residues. The DNA for the CDR3 is TGTGCCACCAGTGACACCTACAATGAGCAGTTCTTC. Translating gives CATSDTYNEQFF.

The rearrangement joins TRBV7-2 to TRBJ2-7; D gene uncertain. Trimming left V 2 bases short and J 0 bases short, with 8 bases between. The germline V gene encodes CDR1 SGHTA and CDR2 FQGNSA. This CDR3 region has 14 residues. The CDR3 sequence is CASSLLQSSYEQYF. DNA of the CDR3: TGTGCCAGCAGCTTACTCCAGAGCTCCTACGAGCAGTACTTC.

This clone was seen a single time. This chain links TRBV29-1 with TRBJ2-7, with no clear D. The germline gives CDR1 SQVTM, CDR2 ANQGSEA. This CDR3 comprises 13 residues. V was cut by 2 bases and J by 6 bases, with 14 bases left in between. The CDR3 DNA reads TGCAGCGTTGAAAGAGGAAATTTCGGCGAGCAGTACTTC. Translated, it gives CSVERGNFGEQYF.

The chain uses TRBV4-1 and TRBJ2-7; 10 nucleotides align to TRBD2. From germline, CDR1 is MGHRA and CDR2 YSYEKL. J gave up 2 bases and V 4 bases, and 5 bases lay outside the gene matches. The CDR3 consists of 15 residues. The CDR3 coding sequence is TGCGCCAGCAGCCGAGGGACTAGCGATCCCTACGAGCAGTACTTC. Translated, it gives CASSRGTSDPYEQYF.

The rearrangement joins TRBV28 to TRBJ2-5, with D tentatively TRBD1 (5 bases). The V end was cut by 8 bases, the J end by 2 bases, with 12 bases between. Germline CDR1 and CDR2: MDHEN and SYDVKM. The CDR3 spans 13 residues. As DNA, the CDR3 is TGTGCCAGCTCCTCAGGGTTACAAGAGACCCAGTACTTC. This sequence encodes CASSSGLQETQYF.

This chain uses TRBV11-2 with TRBJ2-3, with 13 bases lining up with TRBD2. The CDR3 runs to 16 residues. CDR1 is SGHAT and CDR2 is FQNNGV in the germline V gene. The ends lost 5 bases at V and 4 bases at J; junction bases unmatched: 6. CDR3 in amino acids: CASSPGTSGTSDTQYF. The CDR3 nucleotides read TGTGCCAGCAGCCCAGGGACTAGCGGGACTTCAGATACGCAGTATTTT.

V gene TRBV7-3 combines with J gene TRBJ2-1; D possibly corresponds to TRBD2 (5 bases). Germline V gene sequence: CDR1 SGHTA, CDR2 FQGTGA. The ends were cut back, 5 bases at V and 3 bases at J, with 14 bases in the middle. The CDR3 sequence is 15 residues long. CDR3 coding DNA: TGTGCCAGCAGCCTCATGCCTAGCAGCTACAATGAGCAGTTCTTC. Encoded protein: CASSLMPSSYNEQFF.

A single count supports this clone. This chain connects TRBV19 to TRBJ2-7; tentatively, D is TRBD1 (5 bases). Trimming removed 4 bases at V and 1 base at J, with 17 bases between. Germline-derived CDR1 and CDR2 are LNHDA and SQIVND (reference sequence). The CDR3 is 16 residues long. The CDR3 sequence: CASSKETGWVSYEQYF. DNA for the CDR3: TGTGCCAGTAGTAAAGAAACAGGTTGGGTTTCCTACGAGCAGTACTTC.

This clone appeared once. The V gene is TRBV4-1, the J gene TRBJ2-7; D remains ambiguous. There are 15 residues in the CDR3. Germline assignment: CDR1 MGHRA and CDR2 YSYEKL. Deletions cut 0 bases from V and 1 base from J, with 10 bases between. CDR3 DNA sequence: TGCGCCAGCAGCCAAGATCATCATAGTTCCTACGAGCAGTACTTC. This encodes CASSQDHHSSYEQYF.

The table lists this clone with a count of one. The chain joins TRBV6-2 or TRBV6-3 to TRBJ2-7, with D possibly matching TRBD2 (7 bases). With 2 bases removed from V and 7 bases from J, the gap between germline ends came to 15 bases. Germline CDR1 MNHEY, CDR2 SVGEGT. This CDR3 contains 14 residues. The CDR3 DNA follows: TGTGCCAGCAGTTACGGGGGGGCGCAATGGGAGCAGTACTTC. Amino acid sequence: CASSYGGAQWEQYF.

This chain joins TRBV9 and TRBJ1-6; D unresolved. Germline V gene sequence: CDR1 SGDLS, CDR2 YYNGEE. Trimming took off 4 bases at V and 6 bases at J, with 14 bases between the two ends. The CDR3 consists of 15 residues. CDR3 nucleotide sequence: TGTGCCAGCAGCCCGCGTCATACCCCTAATTCACCCCTCCACTTT. Protein product: CASSPRHTPNSPLHF.

The gene calls are TRBV2 and TRBJ2-3, with 12 bases aligning to TRBD2. The CDR3 sequence is 18 residues long. CDR1 and CDR2 from the germline V gene are SNHLY and FYNNEI. J gave up 4 bases and V 5 bases, and 13 bases lay outside the gene matches. CDR3 bases: TGTGCCAGCAGTCCCCGACTAGCGGGGGCCCTTGTCCCAGATACGCAGTATTTT. As protein: CASSPRLAGALVPDTQYF.

A single count supports this clone. The chain uses TRBV28 and TRBJ2-1, with 7 bases that match TRBD2. The CDR3 has 13 residues. The V and J ends lost 3 bases and 4 bases, in that order; junction bases with no gene match: 0. Germline V gives CDR1 MDHEN, CDR2 SYDVKM. CDR3 DNA: TGTGCCAGCAGTTTCGGGGGGTACAATGAGCAGTTCTTC. The encoded protein is CASSFGGYNEQFF. Full variable domain (rest looked up from reference TRBV28 and TRBJ2-1): DVKVTQSSRYLVKRTGEKVFLECVQDMDHENMFWYRQDPGLGLRLIYFSYDVKMKEKGDIPEGYSVSREKKERFSLILESASTNQTSMYLCASSFGGYNEQFFGPGTRLTVL.

V gene TRBV7-8 combines with J gene TRBJ2-5; tentative D call: TRBD2 (6 bases). V was clipped by 5 bases and J by 2 bases, with 9 bases between them. Germline-derived CDR1 and CDR2 are SGHVS and FQNEAQ. This CDR3 is 13 amino acids long. CDR3 sequence (DNA): TGTGCCAGCAGCCCAGGGACTCAAGAGACCCAGTACTTC. Encoded protein: CASSPGTQETQYF. The whole variable domain, filled in from reference TRBV7-8 and TRBJ2-5, reads GAGVSQSPRYKVAKRGQDVALRCDPISGHVSLFWYQQALGQGPEFLTYFQNEAQLDKSGLPSDRFFAERPEGSVSTLKIQRTQQEDSAVYLCASSPGTQETQYFGPGTRLLVL.

The rearrangement joins TRBV6-2 or TRBV6-3 to TRBJ2-3, with 9 nucleotides matching TRBD2. This CDR3 has 15 residues. Germline V lookup: CDR1 MNHEY, CDR2 SVGEGT. V lost 2 bases and J lost 4; bases outside the gene matches: 4. CDR3 region: CASSYGGGEADTQYF. The CDR3 bases are TGTGCCAGCAGTTACGGCGGGGGGGAGGCAGATACGCAGTATTTT.